This TCR beta chain was recovered during a study of PD-1 blockade in classical Hodgkin lymphoma. Data came from immunoSEQ multiplex PCR; TCRdb stores just in-frame clones and leaves some out. The data show tens of thousands of clones, approximately 80% seen once. Regarding time point: cycle 4 day 1 (C4D1), after 5 to 7 weeks of nivolumab. The patients all showed relapse after autologous stem cell transplantation, while their brentuximab vedotin exposure varied. This clone was seen only once. Sequence at one end of the junction differs from germline and may be a read error. This sequence originates from a human donor with classical Hodgkin lymphoma. The sequencing here drew on peripheral blood mononuclear cells (PBMCs), taken before the fourth cycle of nivolumab.

This CDR3 reads CASTLWATDTQYF. The CDR3 bases are TGTGCCAGCACCTTATGGGCCACAGATACGCAGTATTTT. This sequence joins TRBV7-2 and TRBJ2-3; no firm D call. The germline V gene has CDR1 SGHTA and CDR2 FQGNSA. This CDR3 comprises 13 residues. The full variable domain, with the rest looked up from reference TRBV7-2 and TRBJ2-3, is GAGVSQSPSNKVTEKGKDVELRCDPISGHTALYWYRQSLGQGLEFLIYFQGNSAPDKSGLPSDRFSAERTGGSVSTLTIQRTQQEDSAVYLCASTLWATDTQYFGPGTRLTVL.